The sequence of this T cell receptor (beta chain) was determined in a study of identical twins. General study points: For cord blood, abundant beta clonotypes had fewer insertions, unlike memory repertoires, which showed none. Excess twin sharing in beta out-of-frame sequences was weaker. An excess of low generation probability was shown by twin-shared out-of-frame alpha sequences. Without tracking the same donors, conclusions rested on cross-sectional statistical analysis.

This clonotype has a handful of counts. Its antigen remains unknown. MiXCR, applied by TCRdb to the 5' RACE reads, yields one record per CDR3 protein. The table has about 340,000 distinct CDR3 sequences, approximately 8.7% seen once. Material: naive T cells sorted from blood. The TCR originated in a woman in her fifties or sixties in good health.

The CDR3 region is CSARVTLGRSDGYTF. As DNA, the CDR3 is TGCAGTGCTAGAGTTACCCTGGGCCGTTCCGATGGCTACACCTTC. This chain joins TRBV20-1 and TRBJ1-2; D remains unclear. Germline loops: CDR1 DFQATT, CDR2 SNEGSKA (reference sequence). CDR3 size: 15 residues. V lost 1 base, J lost 6 bases, and 18 bases lay in between.